One T cell receptor beta chain is described in this entry. Antigen: not known. These data belong to a study of cytomegalovirus exposure and HLA in healthy donors. Whole-study results and caveats: For TCR beta chains, V- and J-gene trimming was later linked to a missense DCLRE1C variant.

Healthy bone marrow donors made up the donors. It was with 60 Vbeta and 13 Jbeta primers that the PCR ran. Original analysis: In a later analysis, the count reached some 88 million unique TCR beta chains, with roughly 11 million shared. The assay was immunoSEQ multiplex PCR, and TCRdb's table has in-frame clones only and misses some. That table gives V, J and clone size, and the DNA gave D and trimming. The data hold 210,000 or so clones, with 85% to 90% observed a single time. The V end was cut by 8 bases, the J end by 2 bases, with 9 bases between. The CDR3 loop spans 11 amino acids. Germline CDR1 and CDR2: SQVTM and ANQGSEA.

The gene calls are TRBV29-1 and TRBJ1-2; no clear D gene. Sequencing used PBMCs. The TCR comes from a young man in good health and CMV-seronegative. The CDR3 reads CSSGGNYGYTF. CDR3 coding DNA: TGCAGCTCTGGAGGGAACTATGGCTACACCTTC.